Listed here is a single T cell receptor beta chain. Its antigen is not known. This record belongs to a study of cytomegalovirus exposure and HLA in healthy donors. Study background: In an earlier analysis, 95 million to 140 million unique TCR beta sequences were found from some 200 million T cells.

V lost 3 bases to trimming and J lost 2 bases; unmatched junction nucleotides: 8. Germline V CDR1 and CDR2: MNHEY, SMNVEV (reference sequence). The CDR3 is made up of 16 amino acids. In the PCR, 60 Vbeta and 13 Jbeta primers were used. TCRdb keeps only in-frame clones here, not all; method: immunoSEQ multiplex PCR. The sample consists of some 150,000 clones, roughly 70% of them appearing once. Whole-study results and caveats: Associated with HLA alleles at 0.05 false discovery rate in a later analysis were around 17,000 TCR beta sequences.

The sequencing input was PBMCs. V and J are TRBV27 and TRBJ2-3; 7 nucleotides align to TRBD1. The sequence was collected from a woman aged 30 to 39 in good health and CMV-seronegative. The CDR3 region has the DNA TGTGCCAGCAGTTTCCAGGGGGTACTCACCACAGATACGCAGTATTTT. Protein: CASSFQGVLTTDTQYF.